The entry that follows covers one T cell receptor (beta chain) sequence. This clone was recorded a few times. Its cognate antigen has yet to be identified. No much larger clone exists at a distance of one base, and base qualities are not known. The record originates from a study of beta chain features in type 1 diabetes (dated by TCRdb to about 2018). Describing the broader study: Mean age, gender distribution, total cell number and subset yield did not differ between patients and healthy donors. A total of about 110 million sorted cells were examined across all samples, and the number of cells per subset was strongly correlated with RNA yield. The study compared TCRB repertoires of sorted circulating CD4+ T cell subsets between recently diagnosed type 1 diabetes patients and matched healthy donors. Regulatory and stem cell-like memory subsets were obtained from only 8 patients and roughly 8 healthy donors, while naive and central memory subsets were obtained from all 30 or so donors.

Study-wide findings and limitations: Only small numbers of individuals were included in the HLA sub-analyses, which left unresolved whether HLA type had any influence on TCRB rearrangement. PCR may preferentially amplify shorter templates, but because patient and control samples were amplified and corrected together, any resulting skew would affect both groups equally. Naive, central memory and regulatory TCRB repertoires appeared to be more alike among patients than among healthy donors. At VDJ recombination sites, type 1 diabetes patients had fewer insertions and more deleted nucleotides, which implies abnormalities in thymic rearrangement. Sequencing cDNA rather than genomic DNA could over-represent highly expressing activated cells, although activation and CD3 levels did not differ between groups. A moderate but significant shortening of TCRB CDR3 length was observed in type 1 diabetes patients in all four CD4+ subsets.

From a lookup of the germline V gene, CDR1 and CDR2 are SGHRS and YFSETQ. Trimming at the junction amounts to 4 bases on V and 4 bases on J, and the germline ends lie 11 bases apart. Spanning cysteine to phenylalanine, the CDR3 consists of 13 amino acids. Only the CDR3 DNA is retained, 39 bases long and in frame from the first base. All of the isolated RNA was reverse transcribed with the High Capacity cDNA Reverse Transcription Kit, so expressed TCRB transcripts were sequenced. Deep immunoSEQ sequencing was applied to naive, central memory and regulatory T cell samples, giving an average of about 3.4 million total reads per sample. Sorted cells were lysed in RLT buffer, and RNA was extracted using DNase-treated RNeasy Micro or Mini kits according to cell number. Each cell subset was processed separately to prevent cross-contamination, with patient and healthy donor samples processed together. Using the immunoSEQ multiplex PCR, TCRB sequences were amplified from cDNA into 87-bp fragments spanning the CDR3 region. Amplicons were sequenced on the Illumina HiSeq platform. As for the authors' bioinformatics: Synthetic template baselines were used to correct PCR bias computationally, reads within Hamming distance 2 were collapsed, and singletons that could not be merged were discarded. Reads were aligned against IMGT to assign V, D and J genes, CDR3 length and insertions or deletions at six rearrangement sites. Within each subset, clonotype counts were normalized to the number of sorted cells before true diversity and Gini coefficients were calculated with the tcR R package. The overlap coefficient, calculated on TCRB nucleotide sequences, was used to measure repertoire sharing. Out-of-frame TCRB sequences from naive cells were analyzed to stand in for the pre-selection repertoire. Not all clones reach the TCRdb copy of this immuneACCESS table, which keeps in-frame sequences only. Checked studies attribute under half of the gap to unresolved V genes and leave the rest unexplained. That table furnishes V, J and clone size, whereas the DNA furnished D and trimming. The sample data list a few hundred thousand clones, and 10% to 15% of these were observed just once. The top ten clones comprise roughly 0.0097% of the sample.

A single peripheral blood draw of 90 to 150 mL on average was collected from each donor into heparinised tubes. A BD FACSAria II and a panel including CD45RO, CCR7, CD25, CD127, CD95 and CD27 were used to sort naive, central memory, regulatory and stem cell-like memory CD4+ T cells. A purity above 98% was achieved for all sorted populations. PBMCs were isolated immediately by Lymphoprep density gradient centrifugation and stained directly without culture. To minimize batch effects, samples were stained and sorted in pairs, one healthy donor with one patient per experiment. This receptor was taken from a woman aged 18-35 years with type 1 diabetes. The chain is assembled from TRBV5-1 and TRBJ1-1, with TRBD1 tentatively as D gene (5 bases match). The specimen sequenced was naive CD4+ T cells from blood. Per the publication, the cell subset or site label means: true naive CD4+ T cells. The bases read TGCGCCAGCAGCCTGATGGGGGGCACTGAAGCTTTCTTT. Translation gives CASSLMGGTEAFF.